The clone carrying this TCR beta chain was seen at least ten times. One entry per CDR3 protein, called by TCRdb with MiXCR from the RT-PCR reads. Seen here are about 960,000 distinct CDR3 sequences, about 20% observed once, and the top ten hold 5% to 7.5%. These data belong to a study of patients and donors after allogeneic stem cell transplantation. CDR3 size: 11 residues. Germline V gene sequence: CDR1 DFQATT, CDR2 SNEGSKA (reference sequence). Trimming removed 6 bases at V and 3 bases at J, with 8 bases between. The chain joins TRBV20-1 to TRBJ1-2; D ambiguous. The sequenced sample was blood, either unsorted or a sorted T cell fraction (not recorded which). The sequence came from a human donor who was either an allogeneic HSCT recipient or a stem cell or donor lymphocyte infusion donor (not recorded which). It is not recorded whose cells these are; they may come from a transplant donor. The CDR3 loop is CSAIGDYGYTF. CDR3 bases: TGCAGTGCGATCGGGGACTATGGCTACACCTTC.